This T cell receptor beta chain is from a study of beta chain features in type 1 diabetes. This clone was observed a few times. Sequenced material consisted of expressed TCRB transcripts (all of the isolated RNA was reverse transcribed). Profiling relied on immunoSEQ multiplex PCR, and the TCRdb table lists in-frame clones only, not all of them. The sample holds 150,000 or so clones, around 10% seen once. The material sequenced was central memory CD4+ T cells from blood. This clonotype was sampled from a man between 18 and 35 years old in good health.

CDR3 amino acids: CASRFSGTGEGGELFF. DNA of the CDR3: TGTGCCAGCCGGTTTTCCGGGACAGGGGAAGGTGGGGAGCTGTTTTTT. The V call is TRBV19, the J call TRBJ2-2, with TRBD1 identical over 10 bases. CDR1 is LNHDA, CDR2 SQIVND, per germline (reference sequence). V shed 9 bases, J shed 8 bases, and the junction held 15 bases outside the gene matches. The CDR3 spans 16 residues.